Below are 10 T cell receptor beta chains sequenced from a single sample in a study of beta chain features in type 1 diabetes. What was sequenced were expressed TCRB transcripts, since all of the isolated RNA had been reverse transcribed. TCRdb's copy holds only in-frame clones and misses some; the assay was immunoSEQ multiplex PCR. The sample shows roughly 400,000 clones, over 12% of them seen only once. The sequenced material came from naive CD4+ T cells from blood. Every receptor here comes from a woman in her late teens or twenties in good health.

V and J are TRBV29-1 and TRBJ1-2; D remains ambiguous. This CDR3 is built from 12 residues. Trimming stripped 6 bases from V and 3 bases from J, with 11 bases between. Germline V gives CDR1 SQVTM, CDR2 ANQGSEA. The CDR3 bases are TGCAGCGTCGCGAGGGAAGACTATGGCTACACCTTC. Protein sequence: CSVAREDYGYTF.

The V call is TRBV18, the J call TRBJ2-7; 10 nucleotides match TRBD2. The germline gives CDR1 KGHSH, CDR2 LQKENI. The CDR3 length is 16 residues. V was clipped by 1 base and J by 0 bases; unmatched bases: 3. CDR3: CASSPLGTSASYEQYF. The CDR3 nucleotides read TGTGCCAGCTCACCACTCGGGACTAGCGCCTCCTACGAGCAGTACTTC.

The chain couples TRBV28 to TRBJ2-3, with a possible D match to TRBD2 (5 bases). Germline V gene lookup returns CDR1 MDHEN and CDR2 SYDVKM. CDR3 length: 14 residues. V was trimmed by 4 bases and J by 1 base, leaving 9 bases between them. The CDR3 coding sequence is TGTGCCAGCAGTTCGGGCGGGCGCACAGATACGCAGTATTTT. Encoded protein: CASSSGGRTDTQYF.

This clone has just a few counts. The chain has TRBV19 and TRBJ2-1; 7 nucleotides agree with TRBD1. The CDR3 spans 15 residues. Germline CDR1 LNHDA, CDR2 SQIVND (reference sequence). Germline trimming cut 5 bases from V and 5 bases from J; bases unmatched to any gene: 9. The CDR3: CASSSYLDRDNEQFF. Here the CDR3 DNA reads TGTGCCAGTAGTTCCTACCTTGACAGGGACAATGAGCAGTTCTTC.

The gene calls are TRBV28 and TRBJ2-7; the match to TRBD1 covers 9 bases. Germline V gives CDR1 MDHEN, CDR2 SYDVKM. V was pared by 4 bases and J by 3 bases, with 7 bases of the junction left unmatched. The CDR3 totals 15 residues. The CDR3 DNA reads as TGTGCCAGCAGTTATTCTATGACAGGGGGCTACGAGCAGTACTTC. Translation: CASSYSMTGGYEQYF.

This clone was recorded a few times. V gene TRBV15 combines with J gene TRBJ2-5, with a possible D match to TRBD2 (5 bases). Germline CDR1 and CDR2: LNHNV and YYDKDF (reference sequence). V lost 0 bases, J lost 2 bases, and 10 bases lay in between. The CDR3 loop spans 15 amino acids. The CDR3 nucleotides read TGTGCCACCAGCAGAGATTTCAGGAGGCAAGAGACCCAGTACTTC. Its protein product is CATSRDFRRQETQYF.

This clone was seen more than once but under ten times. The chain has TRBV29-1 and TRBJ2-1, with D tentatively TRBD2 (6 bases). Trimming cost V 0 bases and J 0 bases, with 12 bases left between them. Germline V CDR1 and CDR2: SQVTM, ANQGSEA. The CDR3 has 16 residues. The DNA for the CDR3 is TGCAGCGTTGAAGATCGGAGTAGCGGCTCCTACAATGAGCAGTTCTTC. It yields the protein CSVEDRSSGSYNEQFF.

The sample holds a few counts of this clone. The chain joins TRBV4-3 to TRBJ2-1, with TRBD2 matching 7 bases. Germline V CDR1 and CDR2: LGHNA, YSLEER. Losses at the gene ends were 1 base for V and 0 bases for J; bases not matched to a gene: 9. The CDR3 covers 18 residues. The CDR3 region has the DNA TGCGCCAGCAGCCAAGGGGTCGAAGCGGGGAGCTCCTACAATGAGCAGTTCTTC. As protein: CASSQGVEAGSSYNEQFF.

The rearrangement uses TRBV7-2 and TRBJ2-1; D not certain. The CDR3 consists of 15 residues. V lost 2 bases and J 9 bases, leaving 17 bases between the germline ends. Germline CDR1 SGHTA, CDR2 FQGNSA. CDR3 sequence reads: CASSLQATLKFEQFF. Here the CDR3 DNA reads TGTGCCAGCAGCTTACAAGCGACCCTGAAGTTTGAGCAGTTCTTC.

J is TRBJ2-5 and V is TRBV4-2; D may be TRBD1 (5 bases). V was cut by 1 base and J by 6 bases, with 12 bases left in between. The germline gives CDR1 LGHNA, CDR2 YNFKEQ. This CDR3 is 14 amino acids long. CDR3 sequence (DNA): TGTGCCAGCAGCCAAGGCAGGGAAGTAAAGACCCAGTACTTC. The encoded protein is CASSQGREVKTQYF.